This note documents a single T cell receptor (beta chain) sequence. This clone has just one count. Its antigen remains unidentified. Base qualities are missing; no much larger clone stands one base away. The CDR3 covers 16 residues, taking in both the cysteine and the phenylalanine. The entry retains the CDR3 DNA only, 48 bases that are in frame from base 1. According to the germline V gene (reference sequence), CDR1 reads LNHDA and CDR2 reads SQIVND. Germline trimming: 9 bases from V, 4 bases from J; junction bases outside gene matches: 11. The sample originates from a study of blood T cell repertoires in COVID-19 (dated by TCRdb to the early 2020s). With respect to the entire study: Samples from collaborators originated in the United States, Italy and Spain and spanned both the acute and convalescent phases of COVID-19. The prospective study material was composed of cDNA or gDNA derived from T cells, B-cell-depleted T cells, or PBMCs. The repertoires were released in a freely available public database intended as a resource for research on the immune response to SARS-CoV-2. A de-identified subject ID, COVID-19 status, age in years and sex were almost always included in the sample metadata. Where available, HLA class I and class II types were obtained from metadata supplied by the sample provider rather than from assay-based typing. Subjects who had been exposed to COVID-19, were actively infected with it, or had recovered from it provided the deeply sampled blood TCRbeta repertoires that made up the dataset. The samples were drawn from two sources: the first 160 participants of the ongoing ImmuneRACE study, and over 950 subjects contributed by 6 global collaborators.

Broader findings and caveats from the paper: Clinical and demographic metadata were provided uncurated, with the amount varying by source and participant.

TCRbeta CDR3 regions were amplified from genomic DNA by means of the immunoSEQ Assay, a bias-controlled multiplex PCR. The paper's data handling went like this. The number of nucleated cells in each sample was estimated from the amplification of reference gene primers within the assay. Sequence reads were collapsed and filtered to measure the absolute abundance of every unique TCRbeta CDR3 rearrangement. Productive Simpson clonality was computed per sample as the square root of Simpson's diversity index over productive rearrangements. TCRdb re-hosts the immuneACCESS table, in-frame sequences only. Its copies lack some clones; in the studies checked, an unresolved V gene accounts for under half of them, and the cause for the rest is not known. Clonal size and the V and J genes are those of that table, whereas D and trimming came from the DNA. Across this sample there are hundreds of thousands of clones, with 88% seen only once. Jointly, the top ten make up over 1.3% of the sample.

The collaborating institutions used their own protocols to collect whole blood in K2EDTA tubes. For TCRbeta analysis, collaborators shipped samples as frozen whole blood, isolated PBMCs, or DNA extracted from either of those sample types. The rearranged chain carries TRBV19 and TRBJ2-2, with 10 central nucleotides matching TRBD1. This clonotype originated in a man older than 75 with acute or convalescent COVID-19. Sequenced sample: peripheral blood. The sequenced DNA is TGTGCCAGCCGACCCCCGACAGGGGGCCTCACCGGGGAGCTGTTTTTT. Translated, it gives CASRPPTGGLTGELFF.